This T cell receptor beta chain comes out of a study of identical twins. Findings of the study overall: Invariant MAIT and iNKT cells are populations that could partly confound zero-insertion analyses. The study found that models underestimated out-of-frame TCR alpha sharing in monozygotic twins.

In regard to this clonotype: Antigen: not known.

Unique molecular identifiers were present on the cDNA, and a universal primer site came from template switching. TCRdb re-derived calls from the 5' RACE reads in MiXCR, one entry per CDR3 protein. The sample records about 570,000 distinct CDR3 sequences, 9.6% being singletons. Germline loops: CDR1 SGHTA, CDR2 FQGNSA. V trimming: 1 base; J trimming: 3 bases; junction bases outside the gene matches: 6. The CDR3 contains 17 residues. Separately, the same data were catalogued under a study of yellow fever vaccine responses in identical twins. From that report: Reports say the vaccine T cell response in twins looked partly convergent and partly personalized.

This TCR was recovered from a young woman in good health. Sequenced input: PBMCs. The rearrangement uses TRBV7-2 and TRBJ2-2; 9 bases align to TRBD2. The CDR3 is CASSLVGSGRYTGELFF. CDR3 coding DNA: TGTGCCAGCAGCTTAGTCGGTAGCGGGAGATACACCGGGGAGCTGTTTTTT.